This TCR beta chain appears in the sequencing data of a study of regulatory T cells in long-lasting Graves disease. Points from the study as a whole: Newly diagnosed Graves' patients had higher TCR diversity than persistent ones. Fewer public clonotypes were shared by new patients (approximately 970) than by persistent patients (about 2,700). Favored gene segments in persistent disease were TRBV28, TRBJ1-2 and TRBJ2-5.

Germline V CDR1 and CDR2: MDHEN, SYDVKM. V was shortened by 6 bases and J by 1 base, with 12 bases between the two germline ends. The CDR3 has 14 residues. Described time point: persistent/refractory GD, antithyroid drugs over 5 years with positive TRAb. RNA from PBMCs was the source of the TCR library. One endocrinology department in Xi'an, China, was where patients came from. This clonotype appeared many times. The antigen is undetermined. Construction of the TCR beta libraries employed iRepertoire HTBI primers in conjunction with Arm-PCR of CDR3 regions. Each CDR3 protein gets one entry after TCRdb re-called the multiplex PCR reads with MiXCR. The data show 350,000 to 500,000 distinct CDR3 sequences, with around 23% seen just once and roughly an eighth held by the top ten.

The receptor comes from a female donor with Graves disease. The chain combines TRBV28 with TRBJ1-2, with D perhaps matching TRBD1 (5 bases). The sequences come from peripheral blood mononuclear cells (PBMCs), collected when the disease was refractory, from a patient treated with antithyroid drugs. In nucleotides, the CDR3 is TGTGCCAGCAGAAAAGACAGACATAACTATGGCTACACCTTC. This encodes CASRKDRHNYGYTF.